A single sample is the source of the 14 T cell receptor beta chains below, sequenced in a study of T cells in tuberculosis. After thawing and overnight rest, PBMC were stained with GMM-loaded CD1B tetramer, viability dye and anti-CD3 for sorting. The lipid loaded on the CD1B tetramers was C32 glucose monomycolate from Rhodococcus equi. Clones were read by immunoSEQ multiplex PCR, and TCRdb kept only the in-frame ones, dropping some. The sample lists approximately 88,000 clones, approximately 90% occurring once. The specimen sequenced was CD1b-GMM tetramer-negative cells sorted from PBMCs. The origin of the receptors is an adult woman with latent tuberculosis.

Regarding this clone: Other DNA sequences within the sample encode an identical CDR3. This chain connects TRBV5-1 to TRBJ1-5, with unresolved D. Trimming shortened V by 0 bases and J by 0 bases, and 7 bases separated the two germline ends. This CDR3 region has 15 residues. The V gene's germline CDR1 is SGHRS and CDR2 YFSETQ. This CDR3 is CASSLDSYSNQPQHF. The CDR3 region has the DNA TGCGCCAGCAGCTTGGACAGTTATAGCAATCAGCCCCAGCATTTT.

The V and J genes are TRBV7-9 and TRBJ2-1, with TRBD2 matching over 7 bases. The CDR3 is 13 residues long. Looked up from germline, CDR1 is SEHNR and CDR2 is FQNEAQ (reference sequence). V was pared by 6 bases and J by 6 bases, with 5 bases of the junction left unmatched. CDR3 coding DNA: TGTGCCAGCAGACACGGGACTACCAATGAGCAGTTCTTC. Translated: CASRHGTTNEQFF.

This clone was seen only once. V usage is TRBV9 and J usage is TRBJ2-2, with D perhaps TRBD1 (6 bases). Germline V gives CDR1 SGDLS, CDR2 YYNGEE. V was clipped by 1 base and J by 2 bases, with 15 bases between them. This CDR3 contains 17 residues. The CDR3 protein is CASSVRRDKPNTGELFF. The CDR3 DNA sequence: TGTGCCAGCAGCGTACGCCGGGACAAACCAAACACCGGGGAGCTGTTTTTT.

This chain joins TRBV7-3 and TRBJ2-7; TRBD2 matches 8 bases. Germline CDR1 SGHTA, CDR2 FQGTGA. V shed 5 bases, J shed 2 bases, and the junction held 14 bases outside the gene matches. The CDR3 is 17 residues long. The CDR3 protein is CASSHPGSGGPPYEQYV. DNA for the CDR3: TGTGCCAGCAGCCACCCCGGGAGCGGGGGCCCTCCCTACGAGCAGTACGTC.

The chain carries TRBV19 and TRBJ2-5; D gene unclear. The CDR3 contains 16 residues. CDR1 LNHDA and CDR2 SQIVND come from the germline V gene (reference sequence). V was pared by 4 bases and J by 1 base, with 16 bases between. The CDR3 region is CASSTTSQSGQETQYF. In DNA, the CDR3 is TGTGCCAGTAGTACAACCTCACAGTCAGGCCAAGAGACCCAGTACTTC. Supplemented by reference TRBV19 and TRBJ2-5, the full variable domain reads DGGITQSPKYLFRKEGQNVTLSCEQNLNHDAMYWYRQDPGQGLRLIYYSQIVNDFQKGDIAEGYSVSREKKESFPLTVTSAQKNPTAFYLCASSTTSQSGQETQYFGPGTRLLVL.

This clone was counted a few times. The chain couples TRBV2 to TRBJ1-4, with 8 nucleotides matching TRBD1. CDR3 length: 16 amino acids. Unmatched junction bases numbered 14, after V lost 6 bases and J lost 8 bases. Germline CDR1 SNHLY, CDR2 FYNNEI. The CDR3 nucleotides are TGTGCCAGCAGGGACCGGACAGGGTCGGTTAAGGAAAAACTGTTTTTT. The encoded protein is CASRDRTGSVKEKLFF.

The chain is built from TRBV18 and TRBJ1-1, with D unresolved. This CDR3 contains 16 residues. V was pared by 3 bases and J by 0 bases, with 14 bases between. Germline CDR1 reads KGHSH; CDR2 reads LQKENI. The CDR3 loop reads CASSPLDNPMNTEAFF. The DNA of the CDR3 is TGTGCCAGCTCACCGTTAGATAACCCGATGAACACTGAAGCTTTCTTT.

V usage is TRBV28 and J usage is TRBJ2-3, with 7 bases that match TRBD2. V lost 4 bases to trimming and J lost 7 bases; unmatched junction nucleotides: 17. The CDR3 contains 17 residues. Germline-derived CDR1 and CDR2 are MDHEN and SYDVKM. The CDR3 sequence is CASSSPGVTEGGNTQYF. As DNA, the CDR3 is TGTGCCAGCAGTTCCCCCGGGGTGACAGAGGGAGGGAATACGCAGTATTTT.

J is TRBJ1-4 and V is TRBV6-5; D gene ambiguous. The CDR3 is 14 amino acids. Germline values: CDR1 MNHEY, CDR2 SVGAGI. Trimming took 5 bases from V and 3 from J, leaving 10 bases between them. For the CDR3, the DNA is TGTGCCAGCAGTCGAGGAGTTCCTAATGAAAAACTGTTTTTT. Its protein product is CASSRGVPNEKLFF.

The J gene is TRBJ2-6, the V gene TRBV7-2, with D perhaps matching TRBD2 (5 bases). Germline V gene lookup returns CDR1 SGHTA and CDR2 FQGNSA. The CDR3 length is 17 residues. V lost 1 base to trimming and J lost 0 bases, with 10 bases between them. CDR3 loop: CASSLGGRSSGANVLTF. The CDR3 nucleotides read TGTGCCAGCAGCTTAGGCGGGCGGAGCTCTGGGGCCAACGTCCTGACTTTC.

The gene calls are TRBV6-5 and TRBJ1-1; 8 positions agree with TRBD1. This CDR3 is 15 amino acids long. Looked up from germline, CDR1 is MNHEY and CDR2 is SVGAGI. V lost 6 bases, J lost 4 bases, and 10 bases stayed unmatched. The CDR3 sequence: CASRRNQGALTEAFF. The CDR3 bases are TGTGCCAGCAGACGGAACCAGGGGGCGCTCACTGAAGCTTTCTTT.

CDR3 region: CASSYSPGGNSPLHF. The CDR3 nucleotides read TGTGCCAGCAGTTACTCTCCTGGGGGCAATTCACCCCTCCACTTT. This sequence joins TRBV6-5 and TRBJ1-6; TRBD1 might be the D (6 bases). Germline CDR1 is MNHEY and CDR2 is SVGAGI. CDR3 length equals 15 residues. V was trimmed by 0 bases and J by 7 bases, leaving 10 bases between them.

This clone was observed once. The rearrangement uses TRBV11-1 and TRBJ2-5; TRBD1 matches 11 bases. V dropped 1 base and J dropped 5; count of bases not matched to a gene: 9. Per the germline V gene, CDR1 is SGHAT and CDR2 is FQDESV (reference sequence). CDR3 length: 17 residues. The CDR3 reads CASSLGPGQGAGETQYF. The CDR3, as DNA: TGTGCCAGCAGCTTAGGGCCCGGACAGGGGGCGGGGGAGACCCAGTACTTC.

The chain has TRBV7-9 and TRBJ1-2; tentative D call: TRBD1 (5 bases). The CDR3 covers 11 residues. Deletions cut 5 bases from V and 8 bases from J, with 9 bases between. Germline lookup yields CDR1 SEHNR and CDR2 FQNEAQ (reference sequence). CDR3 in DNA: TGTGCCAGCAGCGAGGCAGGGGGCTACACCTTC. It codes for CASSEAGGYTF.